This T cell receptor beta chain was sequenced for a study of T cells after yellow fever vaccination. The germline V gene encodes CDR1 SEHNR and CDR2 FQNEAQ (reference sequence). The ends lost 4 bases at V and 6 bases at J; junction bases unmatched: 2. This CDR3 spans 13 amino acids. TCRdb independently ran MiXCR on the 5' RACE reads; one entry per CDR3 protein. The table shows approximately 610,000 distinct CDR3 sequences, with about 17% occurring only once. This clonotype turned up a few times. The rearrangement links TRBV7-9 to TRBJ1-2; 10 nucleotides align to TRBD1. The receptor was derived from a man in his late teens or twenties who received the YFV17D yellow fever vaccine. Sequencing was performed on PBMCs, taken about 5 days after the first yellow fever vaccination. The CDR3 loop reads CASSSGQGNGYTF. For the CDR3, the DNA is TGTGCCAGCAGCTCGGGACAGGGGAATGGCTACACCTTC.